The clone carrying this T cell receptor (beta chain) was counted between two and nine times. The antigen is undetermined. The data were obtained in a study of CD8+ T cells in alopecia areata. Study observations and caveats: Mice showed TCR sharing more clearly than patients did, possibly owing to HLA.

RNA was isolated and reverse transcribed to cDNA, the sequencing template. Clones were read by immunoSEQ multiplex PCR, and TCRdb kept only the in-frame ones, dropping some. The sample has 200,000 to 250,000 clones; 50% to 60% are singletons. Germline values: CDR1 PRHDT, CDR2 FYEKMQ (reference sequence). V was shortened by 5 bases and J by 3 bases, with 11 bases between the two germline ends. This CDR3 has 14 amino acids. This receptor was identified in a human donor with alopecia areata. This chain connects TRBV13 to TRBJ2-1, with D tentatively TRBD2 (6 bases). The source was CD4+ T cells sorted from blood, collected at week 0. The CDR3 DNA reads TGTGCCAGCAGCCTCAGGACTATCTACAATGAGCAGTTCTTC. Protein product: CASSLRTIYNEQFF.